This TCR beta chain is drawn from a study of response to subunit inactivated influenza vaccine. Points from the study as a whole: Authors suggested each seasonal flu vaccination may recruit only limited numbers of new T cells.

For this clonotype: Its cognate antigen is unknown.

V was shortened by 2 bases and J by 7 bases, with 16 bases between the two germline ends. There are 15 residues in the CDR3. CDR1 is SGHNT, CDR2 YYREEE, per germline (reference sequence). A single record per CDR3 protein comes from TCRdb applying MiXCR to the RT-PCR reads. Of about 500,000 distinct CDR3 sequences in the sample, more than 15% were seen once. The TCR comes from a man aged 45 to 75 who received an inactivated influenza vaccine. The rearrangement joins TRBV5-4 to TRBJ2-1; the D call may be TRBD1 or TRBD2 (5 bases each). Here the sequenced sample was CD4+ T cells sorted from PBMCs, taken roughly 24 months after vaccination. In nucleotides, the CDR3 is TGTGCCAGCAGCTTTTCCCCGGGGCGGATAAATGAGCAGTTCTTC. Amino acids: CASSFSPGRINEQFF.